Listed below are T cell receptor beta chains from one sample, sequenced in a study of T cells in Graves' hyperthyroidism and ophthalmopathy. TCRdb called the multiplex PCR reads again in MiXCR, with one record for every CDR3 protein. The sample includes 650,000 to 750,000 distinct CDR3 sequences, around 15% of them seen just once. Sequenced input: blood. All receptors derive from a woman aged 18-30 years with Graves' hyperthyroidism. Each CDR3 is given with its conserved first and last residue. D genes are given only for firm matches. A clone size is listed for some rows: how often the clone was seen (once, few, many), or a class if it is expanded.

D,V,size,J,CDR3,DNA
TRBD2,TRBV5-4,NA,TRBJ2-5,CASSLKLAGGETQYF,TGTGCCAGCAGCCTTAAACTAGCGGGAGGAGAGACCCAGTACTTC
NA,TRBV10-3,NA,TRBJ2-3,CAISLDRRTDTQYF,TGTGCCATCAGTTTAGACAGACGCACAGATACGCAGTATTTT
NA,TRBV6-2/TRBV6-3,many,TRBJ1-1,CASSYSPALNTEAFF,TGTGCCAGCAGTTACTCCCCGGCCCTGAACACTGAAGCTTTCTTT
TRBD2,TRBV6-2/TRBV6-3,many,TRBJ2-1,CASSYSREYDEQFF,TGTGCCAGCAGTTACTCGCGGGAGTACGATGAGCAGTTCTTC
NA,TRBV7-9,NA,TRBJ1-2,CASSPSGLRGYGYTF,TGTGCCAGCAGCCCCTCGGGGTTACGAGGCTATGGCTACACCTTC
TRBD2,TRBV9,NA,TRBJ2-7,CASSSSPSGNRYEQYF,TGTGCCAGCAGCTCAAGTCCTAGCGGGAATCGCTACGAGCAGTACTTC
NA,TRBV6-1,NA,TRBJ1-1,CASSRRQDWLAFF,TGTGCCAGCAGCCGGCGGCAGGACTGGTTGGCTTTCTTT
TRBD1,TRBV5-6,few,TRBJ1-1,CASSQGGGNEAFF,TGTGCCAGCAGCCAGGGAGGGGGCAATGAAGCTTTCTTT
NA,TRBV13,many,TRBJ2-1,CASSLRWGPASGNEQFF,TGTGCCAGCAGCTTGAGGTGGGGACCTGCTTCGGGCAATGAGCAGTTCTTC
TRBD1,TRBV6-1,few,TRBJ2-1,CASRRNRGLGEQFF,TGTGCCAGCAGACGCAACAGGGGTCTCGGCGAGCAGTTCTTC
NA,TRBV20-1,many,TRBJ2-1,CSASGIDEQFF,TGCAGTGCTAGCGGGATCGATGAGCAGTTCTTC
NA,TRBV11-2,many,TRBJ2-3,CASSSSAGSTDTQYF,TGTGCCAGCAGTAGCAGCGCTGGTAGCACAGATACGCAGTATTTT
NA,TRBV20-1,many,TRBJ2-1,CSANGLLGNEQFF,TGCAGTGCTAATGGCCTCCTCGGGAATGAGCAGTTCTTC
TRBD1,TRBV7-9,few,TRBJ1-2,CASSRTGAANYGYTF,TGTGCCAGCAGCCGAACAGGGGCGGCTAACTATGGCTACACCTTC
NA,TRBV20-1,NA,TRBJ2-7,CSARRAFYERCF,TGCAGTGCTAGGAGGGCGTTCTACGAGCGGTGCTTC
TRBD2,TRBV24-1,many,TRBJ2-1,CATSDTSGRAWGEQFF,TGTGCCACCAGTGACACTAGCGGGAGGGCCTGGGGTGAGCAGTTCTTC
NA,TRBV20-1,NA,TRBJ2-7,CSAIERGRGEQYF,TGCAGTGCCATAGAACGGGGGAGGGGGGAGCAGTACTTC
NA,TRBV27,many,TRBJ1-2,CASSLTTYGGYTF,TGTGCCAGCAGTCTCACCACCTACGGCGGCTACACCTTC
TRBD2,TRBV7-2,many,TRBJ2-7,CASSSRTSGSLSYEQYF,TGTGCCAGCAGCTCCAGGACTAGCGGGTCCCTATCCTACGAGCAGTACTTC
TRBD1,TRBV11-2,many,TRBJ1-2,CASSLAPRTGWNYGYTF,TGTGCCAGCAGCTTAGCCCCCCGGACAGGTTGGAACTATGGCTACACCTTC
NA,TRBV9,few,TRBJ1-6,CASSRLSGGALSPLHF,TGTGCCAGCAGCCGCTTGAGTGGAGGGGCGCTTTCACCCCTCCACTTT
NA,TRBV5-5,many,TRBJ1-1,CASSLGDGNTEAFF,TGTGCCAGCAGCTTGGGGGACGGGAACACTGAAGCTTTCTTT
TRBD2,TRBV3-1,NA,TRBJ2-5,CASSQDPTSGRETQYF,TGTGCCAGCAGCCAAGACCCGACTAGCGGGAGAGAGACCCAGTACTTC